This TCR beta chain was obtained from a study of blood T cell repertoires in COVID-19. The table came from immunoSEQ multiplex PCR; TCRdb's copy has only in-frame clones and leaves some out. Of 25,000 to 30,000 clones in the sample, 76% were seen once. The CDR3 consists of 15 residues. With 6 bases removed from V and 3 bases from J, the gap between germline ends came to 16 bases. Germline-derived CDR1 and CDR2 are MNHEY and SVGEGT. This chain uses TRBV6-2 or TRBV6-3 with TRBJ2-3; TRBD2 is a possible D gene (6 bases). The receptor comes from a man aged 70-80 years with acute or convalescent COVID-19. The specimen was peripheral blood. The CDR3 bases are TGTGCCAGCAGCGGGCGTGGGAGGTCTACAGATACGCAGTATTTT. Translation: CASSGRGRSTDTQYF.